These 32 T cell receptor beta chains were all obtained from the same sample, sequenced in a study of Ad26.COV2.S vaccination and SARS-CoV-2 variants. Method: immunoSEQ multiplex PCR; TCRdb's copy keeps in-frame clones and lacks some. The sample lists hundreds of thousands of clones; about 90% were seen once. As for treatment: 15 to 20 received Ad26.COV2.S at low or high dose, single or two shots; about 5 received placebo; per-sample allocation not given. It was on day 63 after the first vaccine or placebo injection that samples were taken. Sample: peripheral blood, taken in a trial of Ad26.COV2.S vaccine versus placebo. All receptors derive from a person aged 18 to 65 who received the Ad26.COV2.S COVID-19 vaccine or a placebo.

The genes are TRBV11-2 and TRBJ1-2; possibly TRBD1 for D (5 bases). Germline loops: CDR1 SGHAT, CDR2 FQNNGV. Trimming removed 3 bases from V and 7 bases from J, with 9 bases in between. This CDR3 is built from 12 residues. The DNA for the CDR3 is TGTGCCAGCAGCTTGGGCACAGGTGGCTACACCTTC. Its protein product is CASSLGTGGYTF.

The rearrangement uses TRBV30 and TRBJ1-1, with 9 bases identical to TRBD1. The length of the CDR3 is 16 residues. The junction had 8 bases not matched to a gene; V was cut back by 2 bases and J by 1 base. Germline-derived CDR1 and CDR2 are GTSNPN and SVGIG (reference sequence). DNA of the CDR3: TGTGCCTGGAGTCGGACAGGGGCGGGCAGGAACACTGAAGCTTTCTTT. This codes for CAWSRTGAGRNTEAFF.

In this sample, this clone turned up once. The chain employs TRBV10-3 and TRBJ2-1; 9 nucleotides line up with TRBD1. Germline V lookup: CDR1 ENHRY, CDR2 SYGVKD. This CDR3 has 14 amino acids. J gave up 3 bases and V 6 bases, and 3 bases lay outside the gene matches. The CDR3 is CAISSGQGYNEQFF. The CDR3 bases are TGTGCCATCAGCTCGGGACAGGGCTACAATGAGCAGTTCTTC.

The V call is TRBV3-1 (or the pseudogene TRBV3-2), the J call TRBJ1-6, with D perhaps TRBD1 (6 bases). This CDR3 has 11 amino acids. Trimming took 3 bases from V and 17 from J, leaving 11 bases between them. Germline CDR1 is LGHDT and CDR2 is YNNKEL (reference sequence). In DNA, the CDR3 is TGTGCCAGCAGCCATGGACAGACGTTCCACTTT. Encoded protein: CASSHGQTFHF.

The V call is TRBV6-5, the J call TRBJ1-1, with D possibly matching TRBD1 (5 bases). There are 15 residues in the CDR3. Germline CDR1 and CDR2: MNHEY and SVGAGI. The V end was cut by 5 bases, the J end by 0 bases, with 13 bases between. The CDR3 loop reads CASSLSQALNTEAFF. The CDR3 DNA reads TGTGCCAGCAGTCTATCACAGGCTTTGAACACTGAAGCTTTCTTT.

The rearrangement uses TRBV12-3 or TRBV12-4 and TRBJ2-1; D may correspond to TRBD1 or TRBD2 (5 bases each). CDR3 size: 13 residues. Trimming stripped 6 bases from V and 4 bases from J, with 10 bases between. In DNA form, the CDR3 reads TGTGCCAGCAGGGGGGTTGCTTACAATGAGCAGTTCTTC. This codes for CASRGVAYNEQFF.

This chain connects TRBV10-3 to TRBJ1-2; D gene uncertain. V lost 11 bases and J 1 base, leaving 11 bases between the germline ends. The CDR3 consists of 12 residues. The germline V gene has CDR1 ENHRY and CDR2 SYGVKD. The CDR3 coding sequence is TGTGCCTCACAATCCCATAACTATGGCTACACCTTC. This gives the protein CASQSHNYGYTF.

The chain joins TRBV3-1 (or the pseudogene TRBV3-2) to TRBJ2-3; perhaps D is TRBD1 or TRBD2 (5 bases each). Per the germline V gene, CDR1 is LGHDT and CDR2 is YNNKEL (reference sequence). This CDR3 region has 12 residues. Trimming took off 4 bases at V and 7 bases at J, with 9 bases between the two ends. The CDR3 is CASSLGENTQYF. In DNA form, the CDR3 reads TGTGCCAGCAGCCTGGGGGAGAATACGCAGTATTTT.

V gene TRBV18 combines with J gene TRBJ2-5; 8 positions match TRBD1. V shed 3 bases, J shed 1 base, and the junction held 4 bases outside the gene matches. There are 15 residues in the CDR3. CDR1 KGHSH and CDR2 LQKENI come from the germline V gene. This CDR3 is CASSPDRDVQETQYF. CDR3 in DNA: TGTGCCAGCTCACCGGACAGGGATGTCCAAGAGACCCAGTACTTC.

The chain combines TRBV2 with TRBJ2-5, with TRBD2 matching over 12 bases. Germline V lookup: CDR1 SNHLY, CDR2 FYNNEI. Trimming took 2 bases from V and 6 from J; bases not matched to a gene: 7. CDR3 length equals 16 residues. The CDR3 DNA reads TGTGCCAGCAGTGAAAGTCTCACTAGCGGGGGGAAGACCCAGTACTTC. Translating it yields CASSESLTSGGKTQYF.

V usage is TRBV2 and J usage is TRBJ1-1; TRBD1 aligns across 8 bases. Germline V lookup: CDR1 SNHLY, CDR2 FYNNEI. The CDR3 runs 13 residues. V trimming: 6 bases; J trimming: 4 bases; junction bases outside the gene matches: 4. The CDR3 region is CASRRTGPTEAFF. CDR3 DNA sequence: TGTGCCAGCAGGAGGACAGGGCCCACTGAAGCTTTCTTT.

The chain employs TRBV7-8 and TRBJ1-5; D is uncertain. Germline V gene lookup returns CDR1 SGHVS and CDR2 FQNEAQ. V shed 5 bases and J shed 1 base, with 12 bases lying between them. CDR3 length equals 15 residues. The CDR3 region has the DNA TGTGCCAGCAGCGACGGGTCGGGGAGCAATCAGCCCCAGCATTTT. Its translation is CASSDGSGSNQPQHF.

The genes are TRBV19 and TRBJ2-2; unclear D gene. CDR1 and CDR2 from the germline V gene are LNHDA and SQIVND (reference sequence). This CDR3 spans 15 amino acids. V was trimmed by 3 bases and J by 1 base, leaving 9 bases between them. The CDR3 loop is CASSMVAGNTGELFF. CDR3 bases: TGTGCCAGTAGTATGGTCGCAGGGAACACCGGGGAGCTGTTTTTT.

This chain uses TRBV30 with TRBJ1-2; tentatively, D is TRBD1 (5 bases). The CDR3 is 11 residues long. Germline CDR1 and CDR2: GTSNPN and SVGIG (reference sequence). V gave up 2 bases and J gave up 7 bases, with 8 bases separating them. CDR3 DNA sequence: TGTGCCTGGAGTAAAGGGGCTGGCTACACCTTC. It translates to CAWSKGAGYTF.

The rearrangement uses TRBV11-2 and TRBJ1-2, with D perhaps TRBD1 (6 bases). The CDR3 is 13 residues long. Per germline, CDR1 SGHAT and CDR2 FQNNGV. Trimming removed 1 base from V and 6 bases from J, with 9 bases in between. The CDR3 here is CASSLGQGNGYTF. Here the CDR3 DNA reads TGTGCCAGCAGCTTAGGGCAGGGGAATGGCTACACCTTC. Full variable domain (missing parts from reference TRBV11-2 and TRBJ1-2): EAGVAQSPRYKIIEKRQSVAFWCNPISGHATLYWYQQILGQGPKLLIQFQNNGVVDDSQLPKDRFSAERLKGVDSTLKIQPAKLEDSAVYLCASSLGQGNGYTFGSGTRLTVV.

This clone occurred once. The rearrangement links TRBV6-4 to TRBJ1-6; D call uncertain. Trimming removed 6 bases at V and 7 bases at J, with 13 bases between. This CDR3 is 14 amino acids long. The germline gives CDR1 MRHNA, CDR2 SNTAGT. The CDR3 DNA reads as TGTGCCAGCAGACATGAGGGCGTGAATTCACCCCTCCACTTT. This sequence encodes CASRHEGVNSPLHF.

V gene TRBV11-2 combines with J gene TRBJ2-2; TRBD2 matches 7 bases. The CDR3 has 14 amino acids. Trimming removed 1 base from V and 7 bases from J; junction bases left unmatched: 3. The germline V gene encodes CDR1 SGHAT and CDR2 FQNNGV. CDR3 nucleotides: TGTGCCAGCAGCTTAGGCGGGGGTGGCGGGGAGCTGTTTTTT. Its translation: CASSLGGGGGELFF.

This clone turned up a few times. Other nucleotide sequences in the sample specify the same CDR3. This chain links TRBV29-1 with TRBJ2-7; 10 bases agree with TRBD1. V gave up 4 bases and J gave up 1 base; unmatched junction bases: 1. This CDR3 contains 13 residues. Per germline, CDR1 SQVTM and CDR2 ANQGSEA. DNA for the CDR3: TGCAGCGTTGGGGACAGGGGATCCTACGAGCAGTACTTC. Its protein is CSVGDRGSYEQYF.

The chain carries TRBV14 and TRBJ1-1; TRBD1 might be the D (6 bases). Germline V CDR1 and CDR2: SGHDN, FVKESK. V shed 1 base and J shed 1 base, with 7 bases lying between them. This CDR3 contains 14 residues. CDR3 protein: CASSQGTENTEAFF. The DNA for the CDR3 is TGTGCCAGCAGCCAAGGGACAGAGAACACTGAAGCTTTCTTT.

V and J are TRBV12-2 and TRBJ1-1; TRBD1 was called by the table and not checked on the DNA. TRBV12-2 is tagged as a pseudogene. This CDR3 is built from 16 residues. The CDR3 spells CASRLPTGHINTEAFF. The CDR3, as DNA: TGTGCAAGTCGCCTCCCTACGGGACACATAAACACTGAAGCTTTCTTT.

This chain links TRBV4-3 with TRBJ2-2; D uncertain. Germline CDR1 reads LGHNA; CDR2 reads YSLEER. CDR3 length: 17 residues. The germline V and J ends were trimmed by 1 base and 0 bases, with 12 bases remaining between them. The CDR3 protein is CASSQASISPNTGELFF. In nucleotides, the CDR3 is TGCGCCAGCAGCCAAGCCTCTATCAGTCCGAACACCGGGGAGCTGTTTTTT.

V and J are TRBV2 and TRBJ2-5; 13 positions agree with TRBD2. Germline lookup yields CDR1 SNHLY and CDR2 FYNNEI. The CDR3 loop spans 16 amino acids. Germline trimming cut 6 bases from V and 5 bases from J; bases unmatched to any gene: 9. As DNA, the CDR3 is TGTGCCAGCAGACCGACTAGCGGGAGGTCGTGGGAGACCCAGTACTTC. Its protein is CASRPTSGRSWETQYF.

This chain uses TRBV18 with TRBJ1-5, with D maybe TRBD1 (6 bases). The V end lost 3 bases, the J end lost 5 bases, and 11 bases lay between the germline ends. The CDR3 has 14 amino acids. The germline gives CDR1 KGHSH, CDR2 LQKENI. The chain's CDR3 is CASSPQDSDQPQHF. CDR3 in DNA: TGTGCCAGCTCACCGCAGGACAGCGATCAGCCCCAGCATTTT.

The chain combines TRBV5-6 with TRBJ1-4; weak D call: TRBD1 (5 bases). In germline, CDR1 is SGHDT, CDR2 YYEEEE. This CDR3 has 14 residues. V lost 7 bases and J lost 4, with 14 bases in between. CDR3 protein: CASQLGPLNEKLFF. The CDR3 nucleotides read TGTGCCAGCCAGCTGGGACCGCTTAATGAAAAACTGTTTTTT.

The chain employs TRBV7-9 and TRBJ2-2, with TRBD1 as a possible D gene (6 bases). In germline, CDR1 is SEHNR, CDR2 FQNEAQ (reference sequence). This CDR3 comprises 12 residues. The V end lost 5 bases, the J end lost 7 bases, and 8 bases lay between the germline ends. As DNA, the CDR3 is TGTGCCAGCAGCGAGGACAGCGGGGAGCTGTTTTTT. This gives the protein CASSEDSGELFF.

CDR3 loop: CASSDGENTEAFF. The CDR3 DNA follows: TGTGCCAGCAGTGATGGCGAGAACACTGAAGCTTTCTTT. The chain couples TRBV6-1 to TRBJ1-1, with D hard to call. With 3 bases removed from V and 1 base from J, the gap between germline ends came to 6 bases. Germline CDR1 MNHNS, CDR2 SASEGT. CDR3 size: 13 residues.

The chain couples TRBV11-2 to TRBJ1-1; 8 positions match TRBD1. V lost 3 bases and J lost 3; bases outside the gene matches: 9. The germline CDR1 and CDR2 sequences are SGHAT and FQNNGV. There are 16 residues in the CDR3. DNA for the CDR3: TGTGCCAGCAGCTTGGACAGGGTAATAAAGGACACTGAAGCTTTCTTT. As protein: CASSLDRVIKDTEAFF.

The J gene is TRBJ2-1, the V gene TRBV7-2, with TRBD1 matching 9 bases. Trimming took 7 bases from V and 5 from J; bases not matched to a gene: 6. The CDR3 covers 14 residues. The V gene's germline CDR1 is SGHTA and CDR2 FQGNSA. CDR3 nucleotide sequence: TGTGCCAGCAAACGGGACAGGGCGGACAATGAGCAGTTCTTC. This sequence encodes CASKRDRADNEQFF.

The chain uses TRBV7-2 and TRBJ2-5; 7 bases align to TRBD2. The CDR3 runs to 14 residues. Unmatched junction bases numbered 5, after V lost 1 base and J lost 6 bases. From germline, CDR1 is SGHTA and CDR2 FQGNSA. CDR3 residues: CASSLDFGGKTQYF. DNA of the CDR3: TGTGCCAGCAGCTTAGATTTCGGGGGGAAGACCCAGTACTTC. The entire variable domain, with the rest obtained from reference TRBV7-2 and TRBJ2-5, is as follows: GAGVSQSPSNKVTEKGKDVELRCDPISGHTALYWYRQSLGQGLEFLIYFQGNSAPDKSGLPSDRFSAERTGGSVSTLTIQRTQQEDSAVYLCASSLDFGGKTQYFGPGTRLLVL.

This chain links TRBV5-6 with TRBJ2-7; D not certain. CDR3 length: 15 residues. Trimming removed 0 bases from V and 0 bases from J, with 10 bases in between. The germline CDR1 and CDR2 sequences are SGHDT and YYEEEE. The CDR3 nucleotides are TGTGCCAGCAGCTTGGACAGCCTAGTCTCCTACGAGCAGTACTTC. Encoded protein: CASSLDSLVSYEQYF.

The chain has TRBV3-1 (or the pseudogene TRBV3-2) and TRBJ2-2; D remains ambiguous. Germline V gives CDR1 LGHDT, CDR2 YNNKEL (reference sequence). Trimming removed 4 bases from V and 2 bases from J, with 8 bases in between. The CDR3 extends over 14 amino acids. As DNA, the CDR3 is TGTGCCAGCAGCCTCGGCGCCAACACCGGGGAGCTGTTTTTT. Its protein is CASSLGANTGELFF.

V and J are TRBV7-2 and TRBJ2-7, with 15 bases fitting TRBD2. V shed 7 bases, J shed 7 bases, and the junction held 2 bases outside the gene matches. Germline V CDR1 and CDR2: SGHTA, FQGNSA. The CDR3 covers 13 residues. CDR3 region: CASTGTSGGEQYF. In DNA form, the CDR3 reads TGTGCCAGCACCGGGACTAGCGGGGGGGAGCAGTACTTC.